Below are 15 T cell receptor beta chains sequenced from a single sample in a study of tumor-infiltrating lymphocytes in localized non-small cell lung cancer. The data were produced by immunoSEQ multiplex PCR, yet TCRdb's version contains in-frame clones alone and is incomplete. The table shows fewer than 20,000 clones, with 70% to 80% occurring only once. The specimen was lung tumor tissue. These receptors originate from a human donor with non-small cell lung cancer.

V usage is TRBV18 and J usage is TRBJ1-1; unclear D gene. The germline V gene has CDR1 KGHSH and CDR2 LQKENI. The CDR3 has 14 amino acids. Deletions cut 8 bases from V and 2 bases from J, with 15 bases between. The CDR3: CASSLGQRNTEAFF. CDR3 nucleotides: TGTGCCAGCAGCTTGGGCCAGCGAAACACTGAAGCTTTCTTT.

This clone appeared a single time. This chain connects TRBV5-1 to TRBJ2-7; 8 bases line up with TRBD2. Trimming at V came to 4 bases and at J to 0 bases, leaving 9 bases not matched to a gene. Germline V gene sequence: CDR1 SGHRS, CDR2 YFSETQ. The length of the CDR3 is 16 residues. CDR3 region: CASSPSTGTSSYEQYF. The CDR3 region has the DNA TGCGCCAGCAGCCCTTCGACCGGGACTAGCTCCTACGAGCAGTACTTC.

This clone occurred once. The V and J genes are TRBV19 and TRBJ1-1; no reliable D call. Trimming shortened V by 3 bases and J by 6 bases, and 14 bases separated the two germline ends. The CDR3 contains 14 residues. Germline loops: CDR1 LNHDA, CDR2 SQIVND (reference sequence). CDR3 residues: CASSIPTLGAEAFF. DNA of the CDR3: TGTGCCAGTAGTATCCCCACGCTTGGCGCTGAAGCTTTCTTT.

This clone was found a few times. The chain joins TRBV28 to TRBJ1-1, with 9 bases matching TRBD1. This CDR3 is built from 16 residues. In germline, CDR1 is MDHEN, CDR2 SYDVKM. Trimming removed 6 bases from V and 0 bases from J; junction bases left unmatched: 8. CDR3 amino acids: CASSRGQGEVNTEAFF. CDR3 nucleotides: TGTGCCAGCAGCCGGGGACAGGGAGAGGTGAACACTGAAGCTTTCTTT.

The chain combines TRBV2 with TRBJ2-1; the D gene is possibly TRBD1 (7 bases). From germline, CDR1 is SNHLY and CDR2 FYNNEI. This CDR3 has 14 residues. V was clipped by 1 base and J by 10 bases, with 14 bases between them. The CDR3 DNA reads TGTGCCAGCAGTGAAGAGGCAGGGGGGTGGGAGCAGTTCTTC. Translating it yields CASSEEAGGWEQFF.

The CDR3 nucleotides read TGTGCCAGCAGCCGGACAGGGGGAGGGCTTAATGAGCAGTTCTTC. Its translation: CASSRTGGGLNEQFF. The chain employs TRBV9 and TRBJ2-1, with TRBD1 matching over 10 bases. CDR3 length equals 15 residues. Germline CDR1 and CDR2: SGDLS and YYNGEE. The J segment lost 7 bases and the V segment lost 4 bases, leaving 8 bases of the junction unmatched.

V is TRBV11-2 and J is TRBJ2-7; 7 nucleotides match TRBD1. The V segment lost 3 bases and the J segment 2 bases; nucleotides outside the gene matches: 7. CDR3 length: 15 residues. CDR1 and CDR2 from the germline V gene are SGHAT and FQNNGV. In DNA form, the CDR3 reads TGTGCCAGCAGCTTGGCACCGGGACAGACCTACGAGCAGTACTTC. It encodes CASSLAPGQTYEQYF.

This clone is medium-sized (0.01 to 0.1%) by share. The chain carries TRBV4-1 and TRBJ1-4; perhaps TRBD1 as D (5 bases). Per the germline V gene, CDR1 is MGHRA and CDR2 is YSYEKL. This CDR3 has 13 residues. The V end lost 1 base, the J end lost 10 bases, and 10 bases lay between the germline ends. Here the CDR3 reads CASSQGNQGKLFF. CDR3 nucleotide sequence: TGCGCCAGCAGCCAAGGGAATCAGGGAAAACTGTTTTTT.

V usage is TRBV9 and J usage is TRBJ2-3, with no clear D. The CDR3 runs to 14 residues. Germline loops: CDR1 SGDLS, CDR2 YYNGEE. V was pared by 4 bases and J by 0 bases, with 9 bases between. CDR3 coding DNA: TGTGCCAGCAGCCCGACGGCTAGCACAGATACGCAGTATTTT. Translating gives CASSPTASTDTQYF.

This chain joins TRBV6-6 and TRBJ1-1; 9 positions agree with TRBD1. Germline-derived CDR1 and CDR2 are MNHNY and SVGAGI (reference sequence). CDR3 length: 14 amino acids. The ends lost 7 bases at V and 1 base at J; junction bases unmatched: 4. CDR3 residues: CASKTGGTNTEAFF. For the CDR3, the DNA is TGTGCCAGCAAGACAGGGGGTACGAACACTGAAGCTTTCTTT.

The gene calls are TRBV5-5 and TRBJ1-2, with TRBD1 as a possible D gene (6 bases). The germline V and J ends were trimmed by 4 bases and 2 bases, with 9 bases remaining between them. This CDR3 has 13 residues. The V gene's germline CDR1 is SGHKS and CDR2 YYEKEE (reference sequence). CDR3 DNA: TGTGCCAGCAGCCAAGACAGGAACTATGGCTACACCTTC. Its translation is CASSQDRNYGYTF.

The chain carries TRBV5-8 and TRBJ2-5; 10 positions match TRBD1. V shed 5 bases and J 5 bases; nucleotides not matched to a gene: 9. The germline gives CDR1 SGHTS, CDR2 YDEGEE. The CDR3 sequence is 15 residues long. CDR3: CASSSRTGGLETQYF. For the CDR3, the DNA is TGTGCCAGCAGTTCCAGGACAGGGGGACTTGAGACCCAGTACTTC.

Details on this clone: In the same sample, other DNA sequences code for this CDR3. The rearrangement joins TRBV5-1 to TRBJ1-1; tentative D call: TRBD1 (5 bases). Germline V gene sequence: CDR1 SGHRS, CDR2 YFSETQ. V was clipped by 3 bases and J by 1 base, with 10 bases between them. The CDR3 runs 14 residues. The CDR3 bases are TGCGCCAGCAGCTGGGGCAGGAGGAACACTGAAGCTTTCTTT. Translating it yields CASSWGRRNTEAFF.

The chain carries TRBV4-1 and TRBJ1-3; 7 nucleotides align to TRBD1. The trim removed 4 bases at V and 2 bases at J, leaving 5 bases unmatched. Germline V gives CDR1 MGHRA, CDR2 YSYEKL. The CDR3 is made up of 15 amino acids. The CDR3 DNA sequence: TGCGCCAGCAGCCGACAGGGATGGACTGGAAACACCATATATTTT. Residues: CASSRQGWTGNTIYF.

This chain uses TRBV6-5 with TRBJ1-3; D remains unclear. Germline V gene data show CDR1 as MNHEY and CDR2 as SVGAGI. The length of the CDR3 is 13 residues. Trimming stripped 8 bases from V and 2 bases from J, with 10 bases between. This chain's CDR3 is CASRVSAGNTIYF. The DNA of the CDR3 is TGTGCCAGCCGGGTTAGCGCTGGAAACACCATATATTTT.